Presented here are 29 T cell receptor beta chains from one specimen sequenced in a study of cytomegalovirus exposure and HLA in healthy donors. The primer mix had 60 Vbeta and 13 Jbeta primers. Clones were read by immunoSEQ multiplex PCR, and TCRdb kept only the in-frame ones, dropping some. Of around 97,000 clones detected, roughly 77% appear once; the ten largest clones hold approximately 10%. Sequenced sample: PBMCs. The receptor set was obtained from a woman younger than 35 in good health and CMV-seropositive.

This chain links TRBV7-6 with TRBJ2-6; 7 nucleotides agree with TRBD2. CDR1 and CDR2 from the germline V gene are SGHVS and FNYEAQ. The CDR3 sequence is 18 residues long. V gave up 1 base and J gave up 1 base; unmatched junction bases: 7. The CDR3 nucleotides are TGTGCCAGCAGCTTAGAAGTGGGGGGGTTGTCTGGGGCCAACGTCCTGACTTTC. As protein: CASSLEVGGLSGANVLTF.

V is TRBV11-1 and J is TRBJ2-3; maybe TRBD2 (6 bases). Germline V gene lookup returns CDR1 SGHAT and CDR2 FQDESV (reference sequence). This CDR3 contains 15 residues. V was pared by 4 bases and J by 1 base, with 12 bases between. DNA for the CDR3: TGTGCCAGCAGCTCCGGGGGAAGTGGCACAGATACGCAGTATTTT. It yields the protein CASSSGGSGTDTQYF.

The chain uses TRBV5-1 and TRBJ1-2; 11 positions match TRBD1. CDR1 and CDR2 from the germline V gene are SGHRS and YFSETQ. Germline trimming cut 4 bases from V and 7 bases from J; bases unmatched to any gene: 18. This CDR3 contains 18 residues. The CDR3 DNA sequence: TGCGCCAGCAGCAACGCCGGACAGGGGGCGGGCTTTTCCTCTGGCTACACCTTC. Translating gives CASSNAGQGAGFSSGYTF.

There are a few counts of this clone. This chain links TRBV7-3 with TRBJ2-1, with 7 bases aligning to TRBD2. The germline V gene encodes CDR1 SGHTA and CDR2 FQGTGA. V was clipped by 5 bases and J by 3 bases; unmatched bases: 1. CDR3 length: 13 amino acids. CDR3 sequence: CASSVAGYNEQFF. In DNA form, the CDR3 reads TGTGCCAGCAGCGTAGCGGGCTACAATGAGCAGTTCTTC.

The V call is TRBV27, the J call TRBJ2-6; 8 bases map to TRBD1. Germline values: CDR1 MNHEY, CDR2 SMNVEV (reference sequence). The CDR3 totals 17 residues. With 7 bases clipped from V and 5 bases from J, the junction kept 13 bases outside the gene matches. CDR3 DNA sequence: TGTGCCAGCACCCCCCGGACAGGGATAGGTTGGGCCAACGTCCTGACTTTC. As protein: CASTPRTGIGWANVLTF.

This clone was seen only a few times. The chain uses TRBV10-3 and TRBJ2-6; D remains unclear. CDR1 is ENHRY and CDR2 is SYGVKD in the germline V gene. V was pared by 6 bases and J by 3 bases, with 9 bases between. The CDR3 runs to 14 residues. CDR3 residues: CAISAPVGANVLTF. The CDR3 DNA is TGTGCCATCAGCGCCCCGGTTGGGGCCAACGTCCTGACTTTC.

J is TRBJ1-3 and V is TRBV2, with 8 bases identical to TRBD1. The CDR3 spans 15 residues. The germline gives CDR1 SNHLY, CDR2 FYNNEI. After removal of 8 bases from V and 0 bases from J, the junction contained 6 bases not matched to a gene. The CDR3 reads CASRTGMSSGNTIYF. CDR3 coding DNA: TGTGCCAGCCGGACAGGGATGAGCTCTGGAAACACCATATATTTT.

This clone was observed a handful of times. CDR3 sequence reads: CASSQGVTSGQETQYF. In DNA, the CDR3 is TGTGCCAGCAGCCAAGGAGTGACTAGCGGACAAGAGACCCAGTACTTC. The chain employs TRBV14 and TRBJ2-5; 9 bases align to TRBD2. The CDR3 has 16 residues. With V trimmed by 1 base and J by 2 bases, 5 bases remained unmatched. In germline, CDR1 is SGHDN, CDR2 FVKESK.

The chain carries TRBV18 and TRBJ1-5, with 7 bases that match TRBD1. This CDR3 has 16 residues. Germline V gene lookup returns CDR1 KGHSH and CDR2 LQKENI. The V and J ends lost 0 bases and 9 bases, in that order; junction bases with no gene match: 11. The CDR3 region is CASSPPGTGAQGPQHF. The CDR3 nucleotides are TGTGCCAGCTCACCACCGGGAACAGGGGCCCAAGGGCCCCAGCATTTT.

This clone was counted between two and nine times. V gene TRBV6-6 combines with J gene TRBJ1-1; 8 bases match TRBD1. With 5 bases clipped from V and 5 bases from J, the junction kept 10 bases outside the gene matches. The CDR3 is 15 residues long. Germline CDR1 and CDR2: MNHNY and SVGAGI (reference sequence). CDR3 region: CASSTQGAGGTEAFF. The CDR3 nucleotides read TGTGCCAGCAGTACCCAGGGGGCAGGGGGTACTGAAGCTTTCTTT.

A remark on this clone: Additional DNA sequences in this sample encode the identical CDR3. This rearrangement joins TRBV5-1 to TRBJ1-5; no firm D call. The CDR3 extends over 13 amino acids. With 0 bases removed from V and 4 bases from J, the gap between germline ends came to 5 bases. In germline, CDR1 is SGHRS, CDR2 YFSETQ. Here the CDR3 DNA reads TGCGCCAGCAGCTTGGACAGAAATCAGCCCCAGCATTTT. It specifies CASSLDRNQPQHF. The full variable domain, in which reference TRBV5-1 and TRBJ1-5 provide the parts outside the CDR3, is KAGVTQTPRYLIKTRGQQVTLSCSPISGHRSVSWYQQTPGQGLQFLFEYFSETQRNKGNFPGRFSGRQFSNSRSEMNVSTLELGDSALYLCASSLDRNQPQHFGDGTRLSIL.

The chain carries TRBV28 and TRBJ1-5, with 7 bases matching TRBD1. The CDR3 extends over 14 amino acids. V was clipped by 6 bases and J by 9 bases; unmatched bases: 11. Germline V gives CDR1 MDHEN, CDR2 SYDVKM. This chain's CDR3 is CASRYRGRDGPQHF. CDR3 nucleotides: TGTGCCAGCAGATACAGGGGTAGGGATGGGCCCCAGCATTTT.

This clone has just a few counts. This sequence joins TRBV27 and TRBJ2-2; 8 positions match TRBD2. The germline gives CDR1 MNHEY, CDR2 SMNVEV (reference sequence). V shed 10 bases and J 4 bases; nucleotides not matched to a gene: 8. The CDR3 runs to 14 residues. The CDR3 DNA reads TGTGCCACCAGGGGAGCGGGAGTCACCGGGGAGCTGTTTTTT. Translated: CATRGAGVTGELFF.

V gene TRBV15 combines with J gene TRBJ2-1; perhaps TRBD2 as D (6 bases). Germline values: CDR1 LNHNV, CDR2 YYDKDF (reference sequence). V dropped 8 bases and J dropped 0 bases, with 11 bases sitting between them. CDR3 size: 14 residues. This chain's CDR3 is CATGLSRSYNEQFF. CDR3 in DNA: TGTGCCACCGGACTATCCCGCTCCTACAATGAGCAGTTCTTC.

This chain connects TRBV7-9 to TRBJ2-7; 13 bases are a match to TRBD2. CDR1 SEHNR and CDR2 FQNEAQ come from the germline V gene (reference sequence). The trim removed 6 bases at V and 4 bases at J, leaving 3 bases unmatched. The CDR3 loop spans 14 amino acids. CDR3 sequence reads: CASSRTSGGYEQYF. The CDR3 DNA follows: TGTGCCAGCAGTAGGACTAGCGGGGGTTACGAGCAGTACTTC.

The rearrangement uses TRBV27 and TRBJ1-6, with 7 positions matching TRBD1. Per the germline V gene, CDR1 is MNHEY and CDR2 is SMNVEV (reference sequence). The CDR3 runs to 15 residues. Unmatched junction bases numbered 5, after V lost 2 bases and J lost 7 bases. CDR3 DNA sequence: TGTGCCAGCAGTTTAAGACAGGGCCCGAATTCACCCCTCCACTTT. The encoded protein is CASSLRQGPNSPLHF.

In this sample, this clone turned up a few times. The genes are TRBV5-5 and TRBJ2-7; TRBD2 aligns across 9 bases. V lost 0 bases and J lost 3; bases outside the gene matches: 4. Germline values: CDR1 SGHKS, CDR2 YYEKEE (reference sequence). This CDR3 comprises 15 residues. The CDR3 region is CASSLAGTSYYEQYF. DNA of the CDR3: TGTGCCAGCAGCTTGGCTGGGACTAGCTACTACGAGCAGTACTTC.

The chain carries TRBV9 and TRBJ2-2; TRBD2 is a possible D gene (6 bases). The CDR3 loop spans 15 amino acids. V lost 2 bases and J lost 1, with 9 bases in between. Germline V lookup: CDR1 SGDLS, CDR2 YYNGEE. The CDR3 spells CASSVRAGNTGELFF. CDR3 bases: TGTGCCAGCAGCGTCAGAGCGGGGAACACCGGGGAGCTGTTTTTT. The full variable domain, rest sourced from reference TRBV9 and TRBJ2-2, is DSGVTQTPKHLITATGQRVTLRCSPRSGDLSVYWYQQSLDQGLQFLIQYYNGEERAKGNILERFSAQQFPDLHSELNLSSLELGDSALYFCASSVRAGNTGELFFGEGSRLTVL.

The chain is built from TRBV28 and TRBJ1-4; D remains ambiguous. This CDR3 has 16 amino acids. V dropped 6 bases and J dropped 4 bases, with 18 bases sitting between them. Germline CDR1 reads MDHEN; CDR2 reads SYDVKM. CDR3 region: CASSFPGGPDNEKLFF. CDR3 bases: TGTGCCAGCAGCTTTCCCGGCGGGCCAGATAATGAAAAACTGTTTTTT. Based on the CDR3 plus reference TRBV28 and TRBJ1-4, the full variable domain is DVKVTQSSRYLVKRTGEKVFLECVQDMDHENMFWYRQDPGLGLRLIYFSYDVKMKEKGDIPEGYSVSREKKERFSLILESASTNQTSMYLCASSFPGGPDNEKLFFGSGTQLSVL.

The chain links TRBV7-2 to TRBJ1-5; maybe TRBD1 (6 bases). V was trimmed by 4 bases and J by 5 bases, leaving 12 bases between them. Germline values: CDR1 SGHTA, CDR2 FQGNSA. The CDR3 spans 14 residues. CDR3 nucleotide sequence: TGTGCCAGCAGCTCAGGACAGATTGATCAGCCCCAGCATTTT. It translates to CASSSGQIDQPQHF. Filled out from reference TRBV7-2 and TRBJ1-5, the complete variable domain reads GAGVSQSPSNKVTEKGKDVELRCDPISGHTALYWYRQSLGQGLEFLIYFQGNSAPDKSGLPSDRFSAERTGGSVSTLTIQRTQQEDSAVYLCASSSGQIDQPQHFGDGTRLSIL.

V usage is TRBV6-4 and J usage is TRBJ1-1; D remains unclear. Trimming stripped 0 bases from V and 2 bases from J, with 7 bases between. The CDR3 covers 14 residues. The germline CDR1 and CDR2 sequences are MRHNA and SNTAGT. The CDR3 DNA is TGTGCCAGCAGTGACTCTGCACAAAACACTGAAGCTTTCTTT. Translated, it gives CASSDSAQNTEAFF.

The J gene is TRBJ1-1, the V gene TRBV5-4; D is unresolved. This CDR3 comprises 13 residues. V gave up 1 base and J gave up 5 bases, with 9 bases separating them. Germline assignment: CDR1 SGHNT and CDR2 YYREEE (reference sequence). This chain's CDR3 is CASSLNRGTEAFF. As DNA, the CDR3 is TGTGCCAGCAGCTTGAATAGAGGGACTGAAGCTTTCTTT.

This chain links TRBV2 with TRBJ2-7; TRBD2 might be the D (5 bases). CDR1 is SNHLY and CDR2 is FYNNEI in the germline V gene. The CDR3 consists of 11 residues. The V end was cut by 6 bases, the J end by 7 bases, with 10 bases between. The CDR3 loop is CASRSEGEQYF. DNA for the CDR3: TGTGCCAGCAGATCCGAGGGAGAGCAGTACTTC.

The V call is TRBV21-1, the J call TRBJ1-1; the tabulated D call, TRBD1, remains unverified against the DNA. TRBV21-1 is a documented pseudogene. There are 16 residues in the CDR3. The CDR3 nucleotides read TGTGCCAGCAGCAAGGAGGATCGGACAGGGGGCACTGAAGCTTTCTTT. Translation: CASSKEDRTGGTEAFF.

V usage is TRBV6-5 and J usage is TRBJ2-5, with D possibly TRBD2 on 6 matching bases. V was trimmed by 4 bases and J by 2 bases, leaving 17 bases between them. This CDR3 spans 16 amino acids. The germline gives CDR1 MNHEY, CDR2 SVGAGI. The CDR3 nucleotides are TGTGCCAGCAGTTCCAGACGGACCCGGGGGCAAGAGACCCAGTACTTC. This translates into CASSSRRTRGQETQYF.

The chain carries TRBV30 and TRBJ2-7; 9 positions match TRBD1. The CDR3 is made up of 13 amino acids. Germline lookup yields CDR1 GTSNPN and CDR2 SVGIG (reference sequence). V shed 2 bases and J 6 bases; nucleotides not matched to a gene: 5. In nucleotides, the CDR3 is TGTGCCTGGAGTAACAGGGGGCCGGGCGAGCAGTACTTC. Translated: CAWSNRGPGEQYF.

This sequence joins TRBV6-1 and TRBJ2-7; 9 bases agree with TRBD1. The CDR3 loop spans 14 amino acids. After removal of 7 bases from V and 1 base from J, the junction contained 5 bases not matched to a gene. The germline V gene has CDR1 MNHNS and CDR2 SASEGT. The CDR3 region is CASNRQGGSYEQYF. The CDR3 nucleotides read TGTGCCAGCAACAGACAGGGGGGGTCCTACGAGCAGTACTTC.

The chain links TRBV7-9 to TRBJ2-1, with 12 nucleotides matching TRBD2. The CDR3 covers 15 residues. The V gene's germline CDR1 is SEHNR and CDR2 FQNEAQ (reference sequence). V gave up 5 bases and J gave up 6 bases; unmatched junction bases: 5. CDR3 loop: CASSPSSGGGNEQFF. Written as DNA, the CDR3 is TGTGCCAGCAGCCCGTCTAGCGGGGGGGGCAATGAGCAGTTCTTC.

The genes are TRBV6-5 and TRBJ1-2; no reliable D call. V lost 5 bases and J lost 0, with 7 bases in between. CDR3 size: 13 residues. The V gene's germline CDR1 is MNHEY and CDR2 SVGAGI. The CDR3 here is CASSNRPNYGYTF. The CDR3 coding sequence is TGTGCCAGCAGTAATCGTCCTAACTATGGCTACACCTTC.